Listed below are T cell receptor beta chains from one sample, sequenced in a study of blood T cell repertoires in COVID-19. Libraries were prepared by immunoSEQ multiplex PCR; TCRdb keeps only in-frame clonotypes and omits some of them. The sample yields approximately 290,000 clones, around 89% seen once. The sample consisted of peripheral blood. The source of these receptors is a young man with acute or convalescent COVID-19. CDR3s include the opening cysteine and the closing phenylalanine or tryptophan. D genes are given only for firm matches. Not all rows give a size; the values are once, few, many and, for expanded clones, a class.

NA,TRBJ2-1,TRBV12-5,NA,TGTGCTAGTGGTTTGGACCCCGGGATTGGGCTGTACAATGAGCAGTTCTTC,CASGLDPGIGLYNEQFF
NA,TRBJ1-5,TRBV6-5,NA,TGTGCCAGCTCAGGACAGTATAATCAGCCCCAGCATTTT,CASSGQYNQPQHF
NA,TRBJ2-2,TRBV5-1,NA,TGCGCCAGCAGCTTCCTTAACACAGGGGAGGACACCGGGGAGCTGTTTTTT,CASSFLNTGEDTGELFF
NA,TRBJ1-1,TRBV9,NA,TGTGCCAGCAGCGCGCAAACATACACTGAAGCTTTCTTT,CASSAQTYTEAFF
NA,TRBJ2-1,TRBV18,NA,TGTGCCAGCTCCCCCAGGTCGGGAAGTAATGAGCAGTTCTTC,CASSPRSGSNEQFF
NA,TRBJ1-2,TRBV5-1,NA,TGCGCCAGCAGCCTAGGACAGAGGGGCTACACCTTC,CASSLGQRGYTF
NA,TRBJ1-5,TRBV28,NA,TGTGCCAGCATACGGGTGGGGGGGCCCCAGCATTTT,CASIRVGGPQHF
TRBD2,TRBJ2-1,TRBV19,NA,TGTGCCAGTAATGCGGGGGTGGCCTACAATGAGCAGTTCTTC,CASNAGVAYNEQFF
NA,TRBJ1-3,TRBV2,NA,TGTGCCAGCAGTAGGGAGTCCTCTGGAAACACCATATATTTT,CASSRESSGNTIYF
NA,TRBJ1-5,TRBV28,once,TGTGCCAGCACAGATAGCAATCAGCCCCAGCATTTT,CASTDSNQPQHF
TRBD1,TRBJ2-3,TRBV6-1,NA,TGTGCCAGCAGTGACCGGGACAGCCTCCCAGTGGCGCAGTATTTT,CASSDRDSLPVAQYF
NA,TRBJ1-1,TRBV5-4,NA,TGTGCCAGCAGCTTCCACGGGACTGAAGCTTTCTTT,CASSFHGTEAFF
NA,TRBJ2-5,TRBV7-3,NA,TGTGCCAGCAGCTTAGCGGTTGGAGAGACCCAGTACTTC,CASSLAVGETQYF
TRBD1,TRBJ1-1,TRBV7-9,NA,TGTGCCAGCAGTTTCGACAGGGAGAACACTGAAGCTTTCTTT,CASSFDRENTEAFF
NA,TRBJ2-6,TRBV6-1,NA,TGTGCCAGCAGTGTAAACCGGGGGTCTGGGGCCAACGTCCTGACTTTC,CASSVNRGSGANVLTF
NA,TRBJ2-3,TRBV28,NA,TGTGCCAGCAGTCTTGGGGCTATCAAAAGCACAGATACGCAGTATTTT,CASSLGAIKSTDTQYF